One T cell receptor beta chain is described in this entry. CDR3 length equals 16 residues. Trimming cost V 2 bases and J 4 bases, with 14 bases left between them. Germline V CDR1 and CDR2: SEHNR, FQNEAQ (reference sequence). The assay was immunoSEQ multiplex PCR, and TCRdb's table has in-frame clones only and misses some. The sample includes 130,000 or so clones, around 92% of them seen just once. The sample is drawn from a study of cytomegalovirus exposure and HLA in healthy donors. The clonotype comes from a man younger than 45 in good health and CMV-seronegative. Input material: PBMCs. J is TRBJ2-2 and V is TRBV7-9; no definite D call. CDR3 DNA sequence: TGTGCCAGCAGCTTAACCTCTCTAGGTTCCACCGGGGAGCTGTTTTTT. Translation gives CASSLTSLGSTGELFF.